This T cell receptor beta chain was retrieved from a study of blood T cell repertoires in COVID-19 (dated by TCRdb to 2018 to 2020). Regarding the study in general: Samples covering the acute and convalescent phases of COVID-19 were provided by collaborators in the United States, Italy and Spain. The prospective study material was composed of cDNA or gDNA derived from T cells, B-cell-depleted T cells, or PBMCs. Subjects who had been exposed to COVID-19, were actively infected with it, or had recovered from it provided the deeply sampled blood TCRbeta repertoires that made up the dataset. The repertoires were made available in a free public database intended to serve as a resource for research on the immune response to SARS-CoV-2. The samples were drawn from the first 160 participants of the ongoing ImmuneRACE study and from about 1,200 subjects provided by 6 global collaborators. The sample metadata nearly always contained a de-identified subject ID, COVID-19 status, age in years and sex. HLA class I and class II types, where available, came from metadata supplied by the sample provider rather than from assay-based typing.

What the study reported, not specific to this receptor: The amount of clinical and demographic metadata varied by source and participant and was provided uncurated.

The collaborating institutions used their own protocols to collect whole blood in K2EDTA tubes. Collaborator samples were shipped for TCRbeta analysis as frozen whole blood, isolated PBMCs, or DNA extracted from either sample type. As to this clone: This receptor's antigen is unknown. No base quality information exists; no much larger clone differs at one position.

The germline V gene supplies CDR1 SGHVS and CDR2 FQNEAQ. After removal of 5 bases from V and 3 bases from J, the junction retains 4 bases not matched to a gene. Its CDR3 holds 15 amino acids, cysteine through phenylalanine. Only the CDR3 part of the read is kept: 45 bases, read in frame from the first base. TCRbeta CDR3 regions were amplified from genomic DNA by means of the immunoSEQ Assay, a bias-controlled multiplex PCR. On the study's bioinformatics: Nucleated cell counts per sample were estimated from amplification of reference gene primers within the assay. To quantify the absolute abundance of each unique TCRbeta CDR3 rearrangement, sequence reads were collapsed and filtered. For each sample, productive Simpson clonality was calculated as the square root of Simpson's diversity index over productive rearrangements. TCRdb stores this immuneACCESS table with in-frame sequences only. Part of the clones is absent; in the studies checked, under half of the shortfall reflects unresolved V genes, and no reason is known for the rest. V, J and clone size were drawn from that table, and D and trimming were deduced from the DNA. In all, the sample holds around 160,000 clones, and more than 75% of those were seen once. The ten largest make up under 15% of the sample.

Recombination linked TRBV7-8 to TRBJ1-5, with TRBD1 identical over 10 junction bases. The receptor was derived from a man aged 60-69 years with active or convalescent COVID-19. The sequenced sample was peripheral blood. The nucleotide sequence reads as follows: TGTGCCAGCAGCCCGGGACAGGGGAACAATCAGCCCCAGCATTTT. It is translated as CASSPGQGNNQPQHF. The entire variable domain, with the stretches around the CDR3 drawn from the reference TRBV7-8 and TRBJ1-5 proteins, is GAGVSQSPRYKVAKRGQDVALRCDPISGHVSLFWYQQALGQGPEFLTYFQNEAQLDKSGLPSDRFFAERPEGSVSTLKIQRTQQEDSAVYLCASSPGQGNNQPQHFGDGTRLSIL.